This TCR beta chain emerged from a study of cytomegalovirus exposure and HLA in healthy donors. Regarding the study as a whole: In vitro testing confirmed three CMV-associated chains as specific for CMV antigens.

As for this clone: What it binds is unknown.

Only in-frame clones appear in the TCRdb table, and some are missing; sequencing was by immunoSEQ multiplex PCR. The sample includes about 330,000 clones, roughly 89% seen only once; the top ten take about 0.8%. Germline values: CDR1 SNHLY, CDR2 FYNNEI. V was trimmed by 11 bases and J by 0 bases, leaving 11 bases between them. The CDR3 has 13 residues. The sample taken for sequencing was PBMCs. The sequence was collected from a woman under 30 in good health and CMV-seronegative. V is TRBV2 and J is TRBJ2-1; D is possibly TRBD2 (6 bases). The CDR3 here is CAGRGSSYNEQFF. The CDR3 DNA is TGTGCCGGCCGGGGGAGCTCCTACAATGAGCAGTTCTTC.